This T cell receptor beta chain derives from a study of cytomegalovirus exposure and HLA in healthy donors. Study conclusions and caveats: In a later analysis, specific HLA alleles were associated with 15,000 to 20,000 TCR beta sequences at a 0.05 false discovery rate. Within an earlier analysis, most TCR beta V segments proved productive either about 90% or about 30% of the time.

Researchers ran the PCR with 60 Vbeta and 13 Jbeta primers. The data were produced by immunoSEQ multiplex PCR, yet TCRdb's version contains in-frame clones alone and is incomplete. The repertoire holds 110,000 or so clones, with about four fifths as singletons. The CDR3 runs to 15 residues. Germline V gene sequence: CDR1 SEHNR, CDR2 FQNEAQ (reference sequence). V lost 5 bases, J lost 5 bases, and 6 bases stayed unmatched. Donors consisted of healthy bone marrow donors. In regard to this clone: Its antigen is undetermined.

Sample: PBMCs. The receptor was isolated from a woman under 30 in good health and CMV-seronegative. The chain is built from TRBV7-9 and TRBJ1-5; 10 bases agree with TRBD1. The CDR3 here is CASSAPGTGDQPQHF. DNA for the CDR3: TGTGCCAGCAGCGCCCCCGGGACAGGGGATCAGCCCCAGCATTTT.